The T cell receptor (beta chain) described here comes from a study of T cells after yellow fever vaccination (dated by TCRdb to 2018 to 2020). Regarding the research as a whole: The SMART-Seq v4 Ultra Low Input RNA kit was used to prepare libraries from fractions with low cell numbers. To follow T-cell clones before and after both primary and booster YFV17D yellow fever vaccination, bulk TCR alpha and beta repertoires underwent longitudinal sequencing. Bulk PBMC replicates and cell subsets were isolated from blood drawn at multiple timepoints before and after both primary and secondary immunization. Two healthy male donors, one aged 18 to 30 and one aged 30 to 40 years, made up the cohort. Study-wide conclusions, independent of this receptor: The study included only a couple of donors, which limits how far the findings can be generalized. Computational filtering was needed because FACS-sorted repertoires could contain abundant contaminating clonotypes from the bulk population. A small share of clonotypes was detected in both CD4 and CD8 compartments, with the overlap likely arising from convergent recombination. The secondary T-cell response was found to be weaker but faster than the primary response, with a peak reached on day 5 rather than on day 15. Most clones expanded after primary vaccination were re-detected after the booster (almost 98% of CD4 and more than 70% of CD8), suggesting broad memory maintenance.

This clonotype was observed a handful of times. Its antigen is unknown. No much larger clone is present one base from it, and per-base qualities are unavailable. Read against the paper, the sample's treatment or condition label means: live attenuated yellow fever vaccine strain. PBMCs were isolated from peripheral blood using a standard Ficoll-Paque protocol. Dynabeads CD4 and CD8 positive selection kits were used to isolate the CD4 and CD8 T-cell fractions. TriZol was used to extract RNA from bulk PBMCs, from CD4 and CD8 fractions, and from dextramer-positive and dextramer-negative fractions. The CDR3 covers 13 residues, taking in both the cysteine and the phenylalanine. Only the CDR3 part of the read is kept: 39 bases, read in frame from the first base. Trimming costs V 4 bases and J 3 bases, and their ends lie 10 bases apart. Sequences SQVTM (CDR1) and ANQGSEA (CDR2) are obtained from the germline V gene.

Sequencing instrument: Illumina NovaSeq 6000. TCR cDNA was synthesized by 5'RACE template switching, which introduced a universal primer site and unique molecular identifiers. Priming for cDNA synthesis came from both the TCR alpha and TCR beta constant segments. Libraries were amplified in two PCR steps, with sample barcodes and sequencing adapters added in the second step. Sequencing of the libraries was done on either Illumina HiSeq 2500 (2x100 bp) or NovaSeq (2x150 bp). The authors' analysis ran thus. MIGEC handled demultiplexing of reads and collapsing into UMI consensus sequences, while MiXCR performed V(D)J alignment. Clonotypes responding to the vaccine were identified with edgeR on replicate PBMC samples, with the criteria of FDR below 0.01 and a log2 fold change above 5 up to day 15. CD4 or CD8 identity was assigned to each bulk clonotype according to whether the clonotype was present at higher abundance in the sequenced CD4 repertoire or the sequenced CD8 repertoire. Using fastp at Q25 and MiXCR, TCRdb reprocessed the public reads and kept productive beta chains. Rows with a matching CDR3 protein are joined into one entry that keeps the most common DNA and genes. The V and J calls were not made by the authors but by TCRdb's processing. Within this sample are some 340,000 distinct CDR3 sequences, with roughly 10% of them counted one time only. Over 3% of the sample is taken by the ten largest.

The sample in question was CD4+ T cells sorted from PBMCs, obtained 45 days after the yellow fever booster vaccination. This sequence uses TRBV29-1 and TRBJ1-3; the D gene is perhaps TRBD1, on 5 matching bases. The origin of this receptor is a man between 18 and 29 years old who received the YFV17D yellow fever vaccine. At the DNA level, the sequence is TGCAGCGTTGCCGACAGAAATGGAAACACCATATATTTT. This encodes CSVADRNGNTIYF.